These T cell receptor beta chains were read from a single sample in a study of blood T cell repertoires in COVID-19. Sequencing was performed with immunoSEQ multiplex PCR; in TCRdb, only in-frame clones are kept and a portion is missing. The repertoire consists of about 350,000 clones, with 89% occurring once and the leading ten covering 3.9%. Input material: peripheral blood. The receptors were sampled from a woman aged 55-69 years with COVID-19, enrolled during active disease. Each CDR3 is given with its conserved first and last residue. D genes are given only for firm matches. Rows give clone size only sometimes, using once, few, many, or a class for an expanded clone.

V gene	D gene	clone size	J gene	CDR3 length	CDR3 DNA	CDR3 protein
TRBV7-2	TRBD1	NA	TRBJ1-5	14	TGTGCCAGCAGCCCACGGGACAGTAATCAGCCCCAGCATTTT	CASSPRDSNQPQHF
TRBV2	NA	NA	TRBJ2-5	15	TGTGCCAGCTCAAGGCGGCAGGGCGAGAAAGAGACCCAGTACTTC	CASSRRQGEKETQYF
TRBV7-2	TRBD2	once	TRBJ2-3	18	TGTGCCAGCAGCGCGCGGGCAGCGGGGGACGCTAGCACAGATACGCAGTATTTT	CASSARAAGDASTDTQYF
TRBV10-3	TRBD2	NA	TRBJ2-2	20	TGTGCCATCAGTGAGTCTCCGGGACTAGCGGGGGCATCGAACACCGGGGAGCTGTTTTTT	CAISESPGLAGASNTGELFF
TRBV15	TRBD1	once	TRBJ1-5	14	TGTGCCACCAGCAGTGACAGGGGATGGTTGCCCCAGCATTTT	CATSSDRGWLPQHF
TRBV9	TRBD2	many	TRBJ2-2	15	TGTGCCAGCAGCGTCTCGTGGGGGGGCACCGGGGAGCTGTTTTTT	CASSVSWGGTGELFF
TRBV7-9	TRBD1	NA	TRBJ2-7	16	TGTGCCAGCAGCTCCCGACCTGGGACAGTAAACTACGAGCAGTACTTC	CASSSRPGTVNYEQYF
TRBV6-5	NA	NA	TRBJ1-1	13	TGTGCCAGCCGACCCCCGGCAAGGGGAGAAGCTTTCTTT	CASRPPARGEAFF
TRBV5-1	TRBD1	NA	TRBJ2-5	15	TGCGCCAGCAGCTCCGGGACAGGGAGGTGGGAGACCCAGTACTTC	CASSSGTGRWETQYF
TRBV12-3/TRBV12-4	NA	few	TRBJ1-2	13	TGTGCCAGCAGTGGCGACAGTTCTGTGGGCTACACCTTC	CASSGDSSVGYTF
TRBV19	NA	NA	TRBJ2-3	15	TGTGCCAGTAGTATGGGTCCCGGAGGGTCAGATACGCAGTATTTT	CASSMGPGGSDTQYF
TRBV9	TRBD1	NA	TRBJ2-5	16	TGTGCCAGCAGCGTGTCCGAGGACAGGACCGAAGAGACCCAGTACTTC	CASSVSEDRTEETQYF
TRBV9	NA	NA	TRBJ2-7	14	TGTGCCAGCAGCGTAATGGAGCTTACCTACGAGCAGTACTTC	CASSVMELTYEQYF
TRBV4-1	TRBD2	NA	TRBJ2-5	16	TGCGCCAGCAGCCAGGGTGGGACTAGCGGGTCGGAGACCCAGTACTTC	CASSQGGTSGSETQYF
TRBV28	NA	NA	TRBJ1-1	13	TGTGCCAGCACGCCGGGGGGTGGGACTGAAGCTTTCTTT	CASTPGGGTEAFF
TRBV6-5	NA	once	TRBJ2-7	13	TGTGCCAGCAGTAGGGGGACGGCCGACGAGCAGTACTTC	CASSRGTADEQYF
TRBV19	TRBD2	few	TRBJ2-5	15	TGTGCCAGTAGTGCAAGCGGGGGCCCCCAAGAGACCCAGTACTTC	CASSASGGPQETQYF
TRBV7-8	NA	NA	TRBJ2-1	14	TGTGCCAGCCACGGGACTTACTCCTACAATGAGCAGTTCTTC	CASHGTYSYNEQFF
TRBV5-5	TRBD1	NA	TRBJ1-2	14	TGTGCCAGCAGAGATGACAGGGGACCCCGGGGCTACACCTTC	CASRDDRGPRGYTF
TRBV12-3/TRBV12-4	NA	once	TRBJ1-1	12	TGTGCCAGCAGATTGGACACACGAGCGGCTTTCTTT	CASRLDTRAAFF
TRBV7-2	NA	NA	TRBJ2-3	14	TGTGCCAGCAGCTTAGTGGGGAGAACAGATACGCAGTATTTT	CASSLVGRTDTQYF
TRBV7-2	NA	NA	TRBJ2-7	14	TGTGCCAGCACCGCGGAATTTAGTTCCTACGAGCAGTACTTC	CASTAEFSSYEQYF
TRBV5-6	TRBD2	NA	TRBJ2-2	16	TGTGCCAGCAGCTTAACCGGGACTAAGAACACCGGGGAGCTGTTTTTT	CASSLTGTKNTGELFF
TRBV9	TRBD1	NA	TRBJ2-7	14	TGTGCCAGCAGCTTTGGACAGGAGTCCTACGAGCAGTACTTC	CASSFGQESYEQYF
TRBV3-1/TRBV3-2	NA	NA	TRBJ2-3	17	TGTGCCAGCAGCCAAGATAGAACGGGGGTTAGGTCAGATACGCAGTATTTT	CASSQDRTGVRSDTQYF
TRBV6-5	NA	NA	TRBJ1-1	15	TGTGCCAGCAGATATAAAGCCTCTCAGGGGTCTGAAGCTTTCTTT	CASRYKASQGSEAFF
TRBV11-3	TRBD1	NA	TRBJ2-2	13	TGTGCCAGAAGGACAGGGGGCCTCGGGGAGCTGTTTTTT	CARRTGGLGELFF
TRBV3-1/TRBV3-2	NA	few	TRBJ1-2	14	TGTGCCAGCAGCCAAGCAGGGAAACCTGGGGGCTACACCTTC	CASSQAGKPGGYTF
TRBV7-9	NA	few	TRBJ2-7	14	TGTGCCAGCAGCCCCCGAGGGGGAACCTACGAGCAGTACTTC	CASSPRGGTYEQYF
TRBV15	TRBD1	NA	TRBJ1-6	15	TGTGCCACCAGCAGAGGCAGACAGGGCGGCTCACCCCTCCACTTT	CATSRGRQGGSPLHF
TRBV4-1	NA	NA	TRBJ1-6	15	TGCGCCAGCAGCCAGGGGGGTCAGAATAATTCACCCCTCCACTTT	CASSQGGQNNSPLHF
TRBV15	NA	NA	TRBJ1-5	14	TGTGCCACCAGCAGAGTGGGGGCCAATCAGCCCCAGCATTTT	CATSRVGANQPQHF
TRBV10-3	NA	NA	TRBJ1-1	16	TGTGCCATCAGTGAGTCTAGGGGACTGGGGAACACTGAAGCTTTCTTT	CAISESRGLGNTEAFF
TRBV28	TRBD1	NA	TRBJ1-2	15	TGTGCCAGCGGATGGACAGGGGCGGTGGACTATGGCTACACCTTC	CASGWTGAVDYGYTF
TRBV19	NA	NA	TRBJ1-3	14	TGTGCCAGTAGTATCCAGTCCTCTGGAAACACCATATATTTT	CASSIQSSGNTIYF
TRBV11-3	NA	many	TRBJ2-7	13	TGTGCCAGCAGCTTATCATCCTCCTACGAGCAGTACTTC	CASSLSSSYEQYF
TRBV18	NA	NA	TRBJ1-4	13	TGTGCCAGCTTTCGGGTCCTTTCGGAAAAACTGTTTTTT	CASFRVLSEKLFF
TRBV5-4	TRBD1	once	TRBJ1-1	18	TGTGCCAGCAGCTTGAACGGGTCAGGAAAGGGACAGGGGGTCTCAGCTTTCTTT	CASSLNGSGKGQGVSAFF
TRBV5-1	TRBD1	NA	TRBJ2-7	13	TGCGCCAGCAGTGAGGGGGCGGTGAACGAGCAGTACTTC	CASSEGAVNEQYF
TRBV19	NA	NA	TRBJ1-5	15	TGTGCCAGTACCGAAATTCAGGGTATGGGACAGCCCCAGCATTTT	CASTEIQGMGQPQHF
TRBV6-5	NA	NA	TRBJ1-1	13	TGTGCCAGCAGTACGACAAAGAACACTGAAGCTTTCTTT	CASSTTKNTEAFF
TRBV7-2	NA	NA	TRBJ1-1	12	TGTGCCAGCAGCTTAGGAGGGACTAAAGCTTTCTTT	CASSLGGTKAFF
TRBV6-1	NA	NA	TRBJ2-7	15	TGTGCCAGCAGTGAGGGGAGCCCCGGAGCGCGCGAGCAGTACTTC	CASSEGSPGAREQYF
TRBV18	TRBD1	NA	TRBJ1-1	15	TGTGCCAGCTCGCAGAGACAGGGAAAGGACACTGAAGCTTTCTTT	CASSQRQGKDTEAFF
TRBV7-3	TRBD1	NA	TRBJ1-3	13	TGTGCCAGCAGCTTAGAAGGGGGCAACACCATATATTTT	CASSLEGGNTIYF
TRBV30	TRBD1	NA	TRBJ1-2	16	TGTGCCTGGAGTGTACAGAGGGGGCACAGGGTGCATGGCTACACCTTC	CAWSVQRGHRVHGYTF
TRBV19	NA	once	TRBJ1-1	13	TGTGCCACCCGGGACACCCCGAACACTGAAGCTTTCTTT	CATRDTPNTEAFF
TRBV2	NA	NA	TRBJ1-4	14	TGTGCCAGCAGTAAACAGACAACTAATGAAAAACTGTTTTTT	CASSKQTTNEKLFF
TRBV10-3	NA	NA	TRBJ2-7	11	TGTGCCATCAGTGACTATGGCGAGCAGTACTTC	CAISDYGEQYF
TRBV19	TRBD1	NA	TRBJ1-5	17	TGTGCCAGTAGTTCCAGGGGGAGACTTCATAGCAATCAGCCCCAGCATTTT	CASSSRGRLHSNQPQHF
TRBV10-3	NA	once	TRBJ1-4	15	TGTGCCATCAGCCACGACAGAACGTCTAATGAAAAACTGTTTTTT	CAISHDRTSNEKLFF